This is a list of T cell receptor beta chains from one sample in a study of siplizumab effects on memory and regulatory T cells. Some clones are missing from TCRdb's copy, which holds only in-frame ones; the method was immunoSEQ multiplex PCR. This table holds over 70,000 clones, approximately 90% found once. The specimen sequenced was CD4+ T cells sorted from blood. These receptors were obtained from a human donor in good health. The CDR3 runs from the conserved cysteine through the conserved F or W. Each record gives: clone size, CDR3 length, J gene, V gene, D gene, CDR3 protein. The D gene is left open where the match is weak. A row's size may be missing; if present it is once, few, many or a size class.

size: -
length: 13
J: TRBJ2-2
V: TRBV14
D: -
CDR3: CASSQERPGKLFF

size: -
length: 14
J: TRBJ1-1
V: TRBV11-3
D: -
CDR3: CASSLGHLNTEAFF

size: -
length: 17
J: TRBJ2-2
V: TRBV10-3
D: TRBD2
CDR3: CAISQTSGNANTGELFF

size: once
length: 14
J: TRBJ1-4
V: TRBV14
D: -
CDR3: CASSQDGSSEKLFF

size: few
length: 13
J: TRBJ2-1
V: TRBV7-8
D: -
CDR3: CASSLAAHNEQFF

size: -
length: 13
J: TRBJ2-5
V: TRBV10-3
D: -
CDR3: CAISEQLGETQYF

size: -
length: 12
J: TRBJ1-6
V: TRBV5-6
D: -
CDR3: CASSQGYSPLHF

size: -
length: 15
J: TRBJ1-2
V: TRBV18
D: TRBD1
CDR3: CASSPQTGTGYGYTF

size: once
length: 15
J: TRBJ1-6
V: TRBV10-3
D: TRBD1
CDR3: CAISESGTGRSPLHF

size: -
length: 13
J: TRBJ2-3
V: TRBV7-9
D: -
CDR3: CASSLDYTDTQYF